Included here is one T cell receptor (beta chain) sequence, with context. The antigen remains unidentified. At one of its ends the junction is not consistent with the germline gene, which may arise from a read error. Researchers drew blood RNA from unsorted whole blood and extracted germline DNA as well. The data derive from a study of tumor-infiltrating lymphocytes in primary liver carcinoma. Across the whole study: Each sample had roughly 3.65 to 8 million productive TCRbeta reads regardless of tissue type.

CDR3 size: 15 residues. Germline-derived CDR1 and CDR2 are MNHEY and SVGEGT. TCR beta cDNA was reverse-transcribed from about 500 ng of total RNA. The reaction used a constant-region primer and ProtoScript II reverse transcriptase. Employing slightly modified ARM-PCR, three nested multiplex PCR rounds were run, and these gave rise to the TCR beta libraries. Forward primers for TRBV1-TRBV30 and a C-beta reverse primer served the first two PCR rounds, at approximately 10 cycles each. TCRdb reprocessed the multiplex PCR reads with MiXCR, giving one entry per CDR3 protein. The data hold 330,000 or so distinct CDR3 sequences, with around 60% observed a single time. Whole-study findings and limits: Against blood, tumors held a significantly higher top-250-clone fraction (p = 0.039). The study found tumor-adjacent and tumor-blood pairs overlapped less than tumor region pairs.

The material sequenced was peripheral blood. This receptor was taken from a man in his forties with primary liver carcinoma and hepatitis B virus infection. J is TRBJ2-5 and V is TRBV6-2 or TRBV6-3; 8 bases are a match to TRBD2. CDR3: CASNYSMAGGGTQYF. The CDR3 nucleotides read TGTGCCAGCAATTACAGTATGGCGGGAGGTGGGACCCAGTACTTC.